These 27 T cell receptor beta chains came from one sample sequenced in a study of blood T cells in healthy people across ages. A J-beta primer mix and a sample-barcoded 5' primer were used in a second PCR of about 6 to 12 cycles. TCRdb ran MiXCR on the 5' RACE reads and lists one entry per CDR3 protein. The sample shows 550,000 to 800,000 distinct CDR3 sequences, around 21% of them seen only once. The sample was blood. These receptor sequences come from a man between 65 and 79 years old in good health.

The CDR3 is CSLRTQETQYF. The CDR3 nucleotides are TGCAGCCTCCGGACCCAAGAGACCCAGTACTTC. The chain uses TRBV29-1 and TRBJ2-5, with D hard to call. Germline V gene data show CDR1 as SQVTM and CDR2 as ANQGSEA. The V gene lost 8 bases and the J gene lost 1 base, with 8 bases spanning the gap. The CDR3 contains 11 residues.

This clonotype was recorded many times. The chain recombines TRBV5-1 with TRBJ2-1; D might be TRBD2 (6 bases). The V and J ends lost 5 bases and 3 bases respectively, with 15 bases between them. The CDR3 runs to 15 residues. Germline V gene data show CDR1 as SGHRS and CDR2 as YFSETQ. CDR3 amino acids: CASRYPGESYNEQFF. The CDR3 DNA reads TGCGCCAGCAGGTATCCGGGGGAGAGCTACAATGAGCAGTTCTTC.

This chain joins TRBV28 and TRBJ1-2; the D gene is possibly TRBD1 (6 bases). Trimming shortened V by 1 base and J by 4 bases, and 13 bases separated the two germline ends. The CDR3 length is 15 residues. CDR1 is MDHEN and CDR2 is SYDVKM in the germline V gene. In DNA form, the CDR3 reads TGTGCCAGCAGTTTATCGGGGGCCCGAGGCTATGGCTACACCTTC. Amino acid sequence: CASSLSGARGYGYTF.

This clonotype has only a few counts. The gene calls are TRBV20-1 and TRBJ2-5, with no clear D. Trimming left V 5 bases short and J 2 bases short, with 12 bases between. The CDR3 spans 13 residues. From germline, CDR1 is DFQATT and CDR2 SNEGSKA (reference sequence). The CDR3 region is CSAPLGIQETQYF. Here the CDR3 DNA reads TGCAGTGCTCCCCTGGGGATTCAAGAGACCCAGTACTTC.

This sequence joins TRBV19 and TRBJ2-1, with TRBD2 matching 11 bases. The CDR3 sequence is 16 residues long. The V gene end was trimmed by 3 bases and the J gene end by 6 bases; junction bases not matched to a gene: 7. Germline values: CDR1 LNHDA, CDR2 SQIVND (reference sequence). The CDR3 DNA is TGTGCCAGTAGTATTCAAACTAGCGGGAGACTCAATGAGCAGTTCTTC. Translated, it gives CASSIQTSGRLNEQFF.

This clonotype was observed a handful of times. The genes are TRBV28 and TRBJ2-5; D unclear. This CDR3 spans 12 amino acids. Germline values: CDR1 MDHEN, CDR2 SYDVKM. V dropped 7 bases and J dropped 5 bases, with 11 bases sitting between them. The CDR3 reads CASNGFRETQYF. DNA of the CDR3: TGTGCCAGCAACGGGTTCCGGGAGACCCAGTACTTC.

This clonotype was recorded a few times. The chain is built from TRBV20-1 and TRBJ2-4, with 9 bases aligning to TRBD1. The CDR3 runs 14 residues. Germline V CDR1 and CDR2: DFQATT, SNEGSKA (reference sequence). Unmatched junction bases numbered 7, after V lost 6 bases and J lost 4 bases. The CDR3 coding sequence is TGCAGTGCCGACCCTGGGACAGGGAAAAACATTCAGTACTTC. Protein: CSADPGTGKNIQYF.

The chain employs TRBV5-1 and TRBJ2-6; no reliable D call. This CDR3 region has 15 residues. Trimming stripped 2 bases from V and 0 bases from J, with 6 bases between. Germline V gene data show CDR1 as SGHRS and CDR2 as YFSETQ. CDR3 DNA sequence: TGCGCCAGCAGCTTCTCGAACTCTGGGGCCAACGTCCTGACTTTC. Residues: CASSFSNSGANVLTF.

This chain uses TRBV12-5 with TRBJ2-5; unclear D gene. Germline V gene lookup returns CDR1 LGHNT and CDR2 FRNRAP. This CDR3 comprises 13 residues. Trimming pared 7 bases from V and 11 bases from J, leaving 20 bases between. The DNA for the CDR3 is TGTGCTAGTGCCCCAGACGGACGGCCGGAGCAGTACTTC. Protein: CASAPDGRPEQYF.

This clonotype was observed at least ten times. The V call is TRBV11-2, the J call TRBJ2-1; D is possibly TRBD1 (6 bases). Germline V CDR1 and CDR2: SGHAT, FQNNGV. V was pared by 5 bases and J by 4 bases, with 18 bases between. The CDR3 length is 16 residues. The CDR3 nucleotides are TGTGCCAGCAGCCCTCCAGGGACACAAAAGTACAATGAGCAGTTCTTC. This codes for CASSPPGTQKYNEQFF. The full variable domain, its missing parts supplied by reference TRBV11-2 and TRBJ2-1, is EAGVAQSPRYKIIEKRQSVAFWCNPISGHATLYWYQQILGQGPKLLIQFQNNGVVDDSQLPKDRFSAERLKGVDSTLKIQPAKLEDSAVYLCASSPPGTQKYNEQFFGPGTRLTVL.

The table lists this clonotype with many counts. The genes are TRBV6-6 and TRBJ2-3; the D gene is possibly TRBD1 (5 bases). V lost 6 bases and J lost 2, with 12 bases in between. The CDR3 contains 14 residues. CDR1 is MNHNY, CDR2 SVGAGI, per germline (reference sequence). DNA of the CDR3: TGTGCCAGCAGACAGGTACAGTCCACAGATACGCAGTATTTT. This translates into CASRQVQSTDTQYF.

The V call is TRBV2, the J call TRBJ2-5; the D is unclear. The CDR3 contains 15 residues. Trimming removed 5 bases at V and 3 bases at J, with 16 bases between. Germline V gene data show CDR1 as SNHLY and CDR2 as FYNNEI. CDR3 nucleotide sequence: TGTGCCAGCAGTACAAGGCCTCCGTTCGAAGAGACCCAGTACTTC. Protein product: CASSTRPPFEETQYF. Using reference TRBV2 and TRBJ2-5 for the parts outside the CDR3, the full variable domain is EPEVTQTPSHQVTQMGQEVILRCVPISNHLYFYWYRQILGQKVEFLVSFYNNEISEKSEIFDDQFSVERPDGSNFTLKIRSTKLEDSAMYFCASSTRPPFEETQYFGPGTRLLVL.

This clonotype occurred a few times. The chain carries TRBV9 and TRBJ2-4, with TRBD1 matching 9 bases. Looked up from germline, CDR1 is SGDLS and CDR2 is YYNGEE. The CDR3 spans 13 residues. Losses at the gene ends were 3 bases for V and 11 bases for J; bases not matched to a gene: 6. The CDR3 region is CASSATGTGFQYF. The DNA for the CDR3 is TGTGCCAGCAGCGCCACCGGGACAGGGTTTCAGTACTTC.

In this sample, this clonotype turned up many times. The genes are TRBV6-6 and TRBJ2-6; no clear D. V lost 2 bases and J 0 bases, leaving 2 bases between the germline ends. There are 14 residues in the CDR3. In germline, CDR1 is MNHNY, CDR2 SVGAGI (reference sequence). The CDR3, as DNA: TGTGCCAGCAGTTACAGCTCTGGGGCCAACGTCCTGACTTTC. Its protein is CASSYSSGANVLTF.

There are many counts of this clonotype. The CDR3 DNA sequence: TGTGCCAGCAGACCCACAGGGGGCGCAGGCACAGATACGCAGTATTTT. Residues: CASRPTGGAGTDTQYF. This chain links TRBV7-2 with TRBJ2-3; TRBD1 agrees at 9 bases. CDR1 is SGHTA and CDR2 is FQGNSA in the germline V gene. This CDR3 is 16 amino acids long. V lost 6 bases, J lost 1 base, and 8 bases stayed unmatched.

The table lists this clonotype with many counts. The chain couples TRBV14 to TRBJ1-4; D not certain. Between the trimmed V and J ends, which lost 4 bases and 0 bases, there was a span of 6 bases. Germline V gene lookup returns CDR1 SGHDN and CDR2 FVKESK. The CDR3 runs 14 residues. The CDR3 sequence: CASSRITTNEKLFF. The CDR3 bases are TGTGCCAGCAGCCGTATTACAACTAATGAAAAACTGTTTTTT. The whole variable domain, remainder taken from reference TRBV14 and TRBJ1-4, is EAGVTQFPSHSVIEKGQTVTLRCDPISGHDNLYWYRRVMGKEIKFLLHFVKESKQDESGMPNNRFLAERTGGTYSTLKVQPAELEDSGVYFCASSRITTNEKLFFGSGTQLSVL.

The chain employs TRBV20-1 and TRBJ2-3; tentative D call: TRBD2 (7 bases). Per germline, CDR1 DFQATT and CDR2 SNEGSKA (reference sequence). The CDR3 runs to 15 residues. Trimming shortened V by 6 bases and J by 3 bases, and 19 bases separated the two germline ends. The chain's CDR3 is CSAASRGGVTDTQYF. Here the CDR3 DNA reads TGCAGTGCGGCCTCGCGAGGGGGGGTTACAGATACGCAGTATTTT.

In its sample, this clonotype was seen many times. The chain links TRBV12-3 or TRBV12-4 to TRBJ2-1; the D gene is possibly TRBD1 (5 bases). V was pared by 3 bases and J by 9 bases, with 9 bases between. CDR3 length equals 12 residues. The CDR3 nucleotides are TGTGCCAGCAGTTTGGGGCGAGCTGAGCAGTTCTTC. Its translation is CASSLGRAEQFF.

The chain carries TRBV20-1 and TRBJ2-1; a possible D gene is TRBD2 (6 bases). Per germline, CDR1 DFQATT and CDR2 SNEGSKA (reference sequence). The CDR3 covers 16 residues. Deletions cut 6 bases from V and 1 base from J, with 19 bases between. The DNA for the CDR3 is TGCAGTGCCCCTAGGCGGCTAGCGAGTTCCTACAATGAGCAGTTCTTC. This encodes CSAPRRLASSYNEQFF.

This clonotype occurred a few times. The chain has TRBV19 and TRBJ1-1, with 8 bases that match TRBD1. CDR3 length equals 14 residues. Germline CDR1 and CDR2: LNHDA and SQIVND (reference sequence). V lost 6 bases to trimming and J lost 9 bases; unmatched junction nucleotides: 12. In DNA, the CDR3 is TGTGCCAGTAGGCCCCAGGGGGCCGGAGGTCAAGCTTTCTTT. Translating gives CASRPQGAGGQAFF.

This clonotype was seen a handful of times. This chain joins TRBV28 and TRBJ2-5; 8 nucleotides agree with TRBD1. Matching the DNA end better, TRBJ2-7 makes the J call doubtful. Germline-derived CDR1 and CDR2 are MDHEN and SYDVKM. CDR3 length equals 15 residues. The CDR3 sequence is CASSSPGQGGSEQYF. CDR3 nucleotides: TGTGCCAGCAGTTCCCCAGGACAGGGTGGTAGCGAGCAGTACTTC.

The sample holds a few counts of this clonotype. Likely a read error: the CDR3 ends without its conserved phenylalanine or tryptophan. The V and J genes are TRBV20-1 and TRBJ1-1; tentatively, D is TRBD1 (5 bases). The CDR3 is 14 residues long. CDR1 is DFQATT, CDR2 SNEGSKA, per germline (reference sequence). Deletions cut 4 bases from V and 2 bases from J, with 14 bases between. The CDR3 region has the DNA TGCAGTGCTACCCATCTGGACAAAAACACTGAAGCTTTCCTT. Its translation: CSATHLDKNTEAFL.

The V call is TRBV4-3, the J call TRBJ1-2; D is undetermined. The germline gives CDR1 LGHNA, CDR2 YSLEER. V was clipped by 0 bases and J by 4 bases, with 15 bases between them. The CDR3 is made up of 16 amino acids. In DNA, the CDR3 is TGCGCCAGCAGCCAAGAATTGGGCGGCCTGGGCTATGGCTACACCTTC. It translates to CASSQELGGLGYGYTF.

This chain connects TRBV5-1 to TRBJ2-1; tentative D call: TRBD1 (6 bases). V shed 3 bases and J shed 9 bases, with 16 bases lying between them. Germline V gene sequence: CDR1 SGHRS, CDR2 YFSETQ. This CDR3 has 14 amino acids. This CDR3 reads CASSWGQGISEQFF. CDR3 in DNA: TGCGCCAGCAGCTGGGGCCAGGGGATCAGTGAGCAGTTCTTC.

V and J are TRBV4-1 and TRBJ2-2; no clear D. Germline CDR1 MGHRA, CDR2 YSYEKL. The CDR3 has 15 amino acids. Trimming took 0 bases from V and 2 from J, leaving 7 bases between them. CDR3 amino acids: CASSQEAANTGELFF. The CDR3 DNA reads as TGCGCCAGCAGCCAAGAAGCAGCCAACACCGGGGAGCTGTTTTTT.

This clonotype appeared once. This rearrangement joins TRBV10-3 to TRBJ2-3, with 12 bases aligning to TRBD2. The germline CDR1 and CDR2 sequences are ENHRY and SYGVKD. The CDR3 has 16 residues. The V segment lost 2 bases and the J segment 2 bases; nucleotides outside the gene matches: 2. CDR3 coding DNA: TGTGCCATCAGTGAGCCTAGCGGGAGGGCCACAGATACGCAGTATTTT. This encodes CAISEPSGRATDTQYF.

This clonotype has at least ten counts. The V call is TRBV18, the J call TRBJ2-7; D ambiguous. The CDR3 runs 13 residues. With 3 bases removed from V and 2 bases from J, the gap between germline ends came to 8 bases. Germline V gives CDR1 KGHSH, CDR2 LQKENI. The CDR3 nucleotides read TGTGCCAGCTCACCGGGCGGTCCCTACGAGCAGTACTTC. Its translation: CASSPGGPYEQYF. Drawing the rest from reference TRBV18 and TRBJ2-7, the complete variable domain is NAGVMQNPRHLVRRRGQEARLRCSPMKGHSHVYWYRQLPEEGLKFMVYLQKENIIDESGMPKERFSAEFPKEGPSILRIQQVVRGDSAAYFCASSPGGPYEQYFGPGTRLTVT.